A selection of T cell receptor beta chains follows, all from one sample in a study of T cell responses to AZD1222 COVID-19 vaccine. Profiled with immunoSEQ multiplex PCR; TCRdb holds only in-frame clones, not every one. Here the sample spans 130,000 or so clones, approximately 86% being singletons. Source: peripheral blood, taken on day 0 of AZD1222 vaccination. The receptors shown here come from an adult in good health. Each CDR3 is given with its conserved first and last residue. The D gene is left open where the match is weak. Rows give clone size only sometimes, using once, few, many, or a class for an expanded clone.

j_call: TRBJ1-1; d_call: TRBD1; clone_size: .; v_call: TRBV7-9; cdr3_aa: CASSRDRGLLPDEAFF; cdr3_nt: TGTGCCAGCAGCCGAGACAGGGGACTCCTACCTGATGAAGCTTTCTTT
j_call: TRBJ1-1; d_call: TRBD1; clone_size: .; v_call: TRBV7-6; cdr3_aa: CASSLGQGRAEAFF; cdr3_nt: TGTGCCAGCAGCCTAGGACAGGGGCGGGCTGAAGCTTTCTTT
j_call: TRBJ2-7; d_call: .; clone_size: .; v_call: TRBV24-1; cdr3_aa: CATSIPTYEQYF; cdr3_nt: TGTGCCACCAGTATCCCGACCTACGAGCAGTACTTC
j_call: TRBJ2-3; d_call: TRBD1; clone_size: .; v_call: TRBV5-1; cdr3_aa: CASSLQGQGLADTQYF; cdr3_nt: TGCGCCAGCAGCTTACAGGGACAGGGGTTGGCAGATACGCAGTATTTT
j_call: TRBJ1-1; d_call: TRBD1; clone_size: once; v_call: TRBV19; cdr3_aa: CASSTRQGSMNTEAFF; cdr3_nt: TGTGCCAGTAGTACGAGACAGGGAAGCATGAACACTGAAGCTTTCTTT
j_call: TRBJ2-5; d_call: .; clone_size: .; v_call: TRBV18; cdr3_aa: CASSPPGGTQYF; cdr3_nt: TGTGCCAGCTCACCACCGGGAGGGACCCAGTACTTC
j_call: TRBJ2-7; d_call: .; clone_size: .; v_call: TRBV2; cdr3_aa: CASSEREGSAYEQYF; cdr3_nt: TGTGCCAGCAGTGAAAGGGAAGGGTCGGCCTACGAGCAGTACTTC
j_call: TRBJ1-1; d_call: .; clone_size: once; v_call: TRBV24-1; cdr3_aa: CATSEEGTNTEAFF; cdr3_nt: TGTGCCACCAGCGAGGAGGGCACGAACACTGAAGCTTTCTTT
j_call: TRBJ1-5; d_call: .; clone_size: .; v_call: TRBV7-8; cdr3_aa: CASSLGGAGSNQPQHF; cdr3_nt: TGTGCCAGCAGCTTAGGGGGGGCGGGGAGCAATCAGCCCCAGCATTTT
j_call: TRBJ2-7; d_call: .; clone_size: .; v_call: TRBV2; cdr3_aa: CASRSAMREQYF; cdr3_nt: TGTGCCAGCAGGAGTGCCATGAGAGAGCAGTACTTC
j_call: TRBJ1-4; d_call: .; clone_size: .; v_call: TRBV5-1; cdr3_aa: CASRSGSRVGEKLFF; cdr3_nt: TGCGCCAGCCGGAGCGGGTCCAGGGTCGGTGAAAAACTGTTTTTT
j_call: TRBJ2-5; d_call: .; clone_size: .; v_call: TRBV7-2; cdr3_aa: CASSLAGQQETQYF; cdr3_nt: TGTGCCAGCAGCTTAGCGGGTCAGCAAGAGACCCAGTACTTC
j_call: TRBJ2-5; d_call: .; clone_size: .; v_call: TRBV9; cdr3_aa: CASSESPSLQETQYF; cdr3_nt: TGTGCCAGCAGCGAGTCCCCGTCCCTCCAAGAGACCCAGTACTTC
j_call: TRBJ1-5; d_call: TRBD1; clone_size: .; v_call: TRBV28; cdr3_aa: CASRPGGALNQPQHF; cdr3_nt: TGTGCCAGCAGGCCAGGGGGCGCGTTGAATCAGCCCCAGCATTTT
j_call: TRBJ1-4; d_call: .; clone_size: .; v_call: TRBV30; cdr3_aa: CAWRRGMGKLFF; cdr3_nt: TGTGCCTGGAGACGGGGGATGGGAAAACTGTTTTTT
j_call: TRBJ1-1; d_call: .; clone_size: .; v_call: TRBV29-1; cdr3_aa: CSVLLRTEAFF; cdr3_nt: TGCAGCGTTTTACTGCGCACTGAAGCTTTCTTT
j_call: TRBJ2-5; d_call: .; clone_size: .; v_call: TRBV12-3/TRBV12-4; cdr3_aa: CASSLYRKETQYF; cdr3_nt: TGTGCCAGCAGCCTTTACAGGAAAGAGACCCAGTACTTC
j_call: TRBJ2-2; d_call: TRBD2; clone_size: .; v_call: TRBV10-3; cdr3_aa: CAISERGGDAGELFF; cdr3_nt: TGTGCCATCAGTGAACGCGGGGGGGACGCCGGGGAGCTGTTTTTT